The rows below give T cell receptor beta chains drawn from one sample of a study of blood T cell repertoires in COVID-19. The protocol was immunoSEQ multiplex PCR, while the TCRdb copy is restricted to in-frame clones and leaves out a portion. Altogether around 70,000 clones are present, approximately 90% being singletons, with the ten largest covering 4.5% to 5.5%. Sequencing was performed on peripheral blood. All receptors come from a woman between 55 and 75 years old with active COVID-19. Each CDR3 is given with its conserved first and last residue.

length: 16
V: TRBV5-1
J: TRBJ2-5
CDR3: CASSSQDRGVLETQYF

length: 15
V: TRBV15
J: TRBJ2-7
CDR3: CATSRGRDYSYEQYF

length: 13
V: TRBV12-3/TRBV12-4
J: TRBJ1-3
CDR3: CASSFQGGNTIYF

length: 14
V: TRBV18
J: TRBJ2-5
CDR3: CASSPKQYQETQYF

length: 12
V: TRBV11-3
J: TRBJ2-1
CDR3: CASSLDEGEQFF

length: 14
V: TRBV18
J: TRBJ2-7
CDR3: CASSLGGFSYEQYF

length: 16
V: TRBV5-6
J: TRBJ1-5
CDR3: CASSLFSGHSNQPQHF

length: 13
V: TRBV28
J: TRBJ2-4
CDR3: CASKTSGSNIQYF

length: 15
V: TRBV27
J: TRBJ1-3
CDR3: CASSRGHVSGNTIYF

length: 12
V: TRBV29-1
J: TRBJ2-5
CDR3: CSVTGGGETQYF

length: 14
V: TRBV28
J: TRBJ1-2
CDR3: CASRRRGGNYGYTF

length: 13
V: TRBV19
J: TRBJ1-1
CDR3: CASRLQGNTEAFF

length: 16
V: TRBV4-2
J: TRBJ2-7
CDR3: CASSHGDRGGLYEQYF

length: 19
V: TRBV19
J: TRBJ2-3
CDR3: CASSIAPGTSGGFTDTQYF

length: 14
V: TRBV2
J: TRBJ2-5
CDR3: CASSGGRGGKTQYF